The clone carrying this TCR beta chain is a singleton in its sample. Its antigen is still unknown. CDR1 and CDR2 (germline): SGHTA, FQGNSA. The CDR3 has 13 amino acids. V was cut by 1 base and J by 7 bases, with 10 bases left in between. The data were obtained in a study of cytomegalovirus exposure and HLA in healthy donors. The study, taken as a whole, reports: TCR beta V- and J-gene trimming, according to a later analysis, was linked to a missense DCLRE1C variant. Presence/absence analysis assumed near-uniform sequencing depth across donors.

The study ran its PCR with 60 Vbeta and 13 Jbeta primers. Generated by immunoSEQ multiplex PCR, the TCRdb table keeps only in-frame clones and is missing some. The sample contains about 270,000 clones, roughly 70% of which appear only once. The chain recombines TRBV7-2 with TRBJ1-1; D remains ambiguous. Sequenced input: PBMCs. The sequence was collected from a female donor in good health and CMV-seronegative. The CDR3 here is CASSLGPFVEAFF. The CDR3 bases are TGTGCCAGCAGCTTAGGGCCCTTTGTTGAAGCTTTCTTT. Full variable domain (missing parts from reference TRBV7-2 and TRBJ1-1): GAGVSQSPSNKVTEKGKDVELRCDPISGHTALYWYRQSLGQGLEFLIYFQGNSAPDKSGLPSDRFSAERTGGSVSTLTIQRTQQEDSAVYLCASSLGPFVEAFFGQGTRLTVV.